The 6 T cell receptor beta chains in this list originate from one sample, sequenced in a study of T cells after yellow fever vaccination (dated by TCRdb to about 2019). The library was built by means of 5' RACE. The reads were generated on an Illumina HiSeq 2500. TCRdb reworked the public reads: Q25 trimming with fastp, MiXCR clone assembly, productive beta chains retained. Every distinct CDR3 protein forms one entry, paired with its most common genes and DNA. The sample has about 340,000 distinct CDR3 sequences on record, 8.5% to 10% of them singletons. Of the sample, under 20% is held by the ten largest clones. The treatment or condition label, read with the paper, signifies: live attenuated yellow fever vaccine strain. Sequences were derived from PBMCs, sampled on the day of the first yellow fever vaccination. Source of these receptors: a man between 18 and 29 years old who received the YFV17D yellow fever vaccine.

The chain couples TRBV12-5 to TRBJ2-7, with a weak D call TRBD2 (7 bases). From germline, CDR1 is LGHNT and CDR2 FRNRAP. V was pared by 8 bases and J by 10 bases, with 18 bases between. The CDR3 totals 12 residues. The CDR3 protein is CASFSRGGGQYV. The CDR3 DNA reads as TGTGCTAGTTTTTCGCGGGGAGGGGGACAGTACGTC.

As for this clonotype: A read error may be the cause here, since a much bigger clone is one base away. The chain uses TRBV29-1 and TRBJ2-5; D might be TRBD1 (5 bases). CDR1 and CDR2 from the germline V gene are SQVTM and ANQGSEA. The CDR3 has 16 residues. CDR3 nucleotides: TGCTGCGTTGAAGATCAAGGTTTAAAGGGGAAGGAGACCCAGTACTTC. The encoded protein is CCVEDQGLKGKETQYF. Full variable domain (rest looked up from reference TRBV29-1 and TRBJ2-5): SAVISQKPSRDICQRGTSLTIQCQVDSQVTMMFWYRQQPGQSLTLIATANQGSEATYESGFVIDKFPISRPNLTFSTLTVSNMSPEDSSIYLCCVEDQGLKGKETQYFGPGTRLLVL.

There are a few counts of this clonotype. The chain uses TRBV4-2 and TRBJ2-3; unclear D gene. This CDR3 contains 17 residues. Trimming took 1 base from V and 4 from J, leaving 18 bases between them. Germline-derived CDR1 and CDR2 are LGHNA and YNFKEQ. CDR3 protein: CASSQGLGSISSDTQYF. The DNA for the CDR3 is TGTGCCAGCAGCCAAGGTTTAGGGTCCATTTCTTCAGATACGCAGTATTTT.

This clonotype was seen a handful of times. V gene TRBV5-5 combines with J gene TRBJ1-2, with D perhaps matching TRBD1 (5 bases). The CDR3 contains 13 residues. Germline V gene lookup returns CDR1 SGHKS and CDR2 YYEKEE (reference sequence). Trimming took 2 bases from V and 8 from J, leaving 13 bases between them. CDR3 sequence (DNA): TGTGCCAGCAGCTTATCGGGGGGGACCGGCTACACCTTC. It translates to CASSLSGGTGYTF.

The V call is TRBV6-5, the J call TRBJ1-1; no clear D. V dropped 3 bases and J dropped 0 bases, with 8 bases sitting between them. This CDR3 region has 14 residues. Per germline, CDR1 MNHEY and CDR2 SVGAGI. In nucleotides, the CDR3 is TGTGCCAGCAGTTATACGCCCTTGAACACTGAAGCTTTCTTT. Its translation is CASSYTPLNTEAFF.

This clonotype showed up just a few times. The V gene is TRBV2, the J gene TRBJ1-1; D not resolved. V was shortened by 3 bases and J by 0 bases, with 11 bases between the two germline ends. Germline assignment: CDR1 SNHLY and CDR2 FYNNEI. This CDR3 region has 15 residues. Here the CDR3 reads CASSDLWPMNTEAFF. In DNA form, the CDR3 reads TGTGCCAGCAGTGATCTCTGGCCGATGAACACTGAAGCTTTCTTT.